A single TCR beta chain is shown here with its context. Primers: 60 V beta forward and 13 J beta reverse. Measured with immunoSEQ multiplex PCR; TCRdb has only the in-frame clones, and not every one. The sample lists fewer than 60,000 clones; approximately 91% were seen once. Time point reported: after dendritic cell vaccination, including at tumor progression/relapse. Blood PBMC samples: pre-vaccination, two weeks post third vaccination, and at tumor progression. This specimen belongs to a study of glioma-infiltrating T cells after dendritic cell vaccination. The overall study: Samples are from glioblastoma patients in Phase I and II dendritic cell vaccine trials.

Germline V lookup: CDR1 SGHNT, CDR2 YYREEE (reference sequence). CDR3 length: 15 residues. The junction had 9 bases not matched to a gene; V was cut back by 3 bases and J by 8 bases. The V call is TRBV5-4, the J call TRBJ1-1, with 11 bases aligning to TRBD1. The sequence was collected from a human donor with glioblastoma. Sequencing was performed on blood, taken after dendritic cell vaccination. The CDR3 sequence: CASSSGTGGKQEAFF. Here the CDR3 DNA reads TGTGCCAGCAGCTCCGGGACAGGGGGTAAACAGGAAGCTTTCTTT.